This TCR beta chain was identified in a study of regulatory T cells in long-lasting Graves disease. Germline CDR1 and CDR2: DFQATT and SNEGSKA (reference sequence). The CDR3 is 17 amino acids. V dropped 1 base and J dropped 4; count of bases not matched to a gene: 13. According to the study, TCR beta libraries were built with iRepertoire HTBI primers and CDR3-region Arm-PCR. TCRdb re-called the multiplex PCR reads through MiXCR, storing one row per CDR3 protein. The repertoire holds 350,000 to 550,000 distinct CDR3 sequences, with about 15% as singletons. Time point here: newly diagnosed GD, antithyroid drugs for less than 3 months. There was RNA extracted from PBMCs, and the TCR library was made from it. This sample was also put to use in a study of T cells in Graves' hyperthyroidism and ophthalmopathy.

This TCR was sampled from a woman in her forties or fifties with Graves disease. The chain combines TRBV20-1 with TRBJ1-2; 9 bases are a match to TRBD1. The sequenced sample was peripheral blood mononuclear cells (PBMCs), obtained at new diagnosis, from a patient treated with antithyroid drugs. The CDR3 coding sequence is TGCAGTGCTAGAGCTAGGGACAGGGCGTATATAGGCTATGGCTACACCTTC. Translated: CSARARDRAYIGYGYTF.